This is a list of T cell receptor beta chains from one sample in a study of cytomegalovirus exposure and HLA in healthy donors. Profiling relied on immunoSEQ multiplex PCR, and the TCRdb table lists in-frame clones only, not all of them. This table has tens of thousands of clones, about 93% appearing once. Specimen: PBMCs. These receptors came from a man younger than 35 in good health and CMV-seronegative. Both conserved end residues are part of each CDR3. The D gene is left open where the match is weak. Size values are once, few and many counts, or a class for expanded clones, and some rows have none.

TRBJ1-2,TRBV6-4,TRBD1,NA,CASSDSTGGYGYTF,TGTGCCAGCAGTGACTCGACAGGGGGCTATGGCTACACCTTC
TRBJ2-5,TRBV9,NA,NA,CASSVYRSGETQYF,TGTGCCAGCAGCGTTTACAGGTCGGGAGAGACCCAGTACTTC
TRBJ2-3,TRBV5-4,NA,NA,CASSLEYPSTDTQYF,TGTGCCAGCAGCTTGGAATACCCGAGTACAGATACGCAGTATTTT
TRBJ2-1,TRBV6-4,TRBD2,NA,CASSDSAGDSHNEQFF,TGTGCCAGCAGTGACTCGGCGGGAGATAGTCACAATGAGCAGTTCTTC
TRBJ2-5,TRBV2,TRBD2,NA,CASSEGGGARETQYF,TGTGCCAGCAGTGAAGGCGGGGGGGCCCGGGAGACCCAGTACTTC
TRBJ2-1,TRBV5-4,TRBD1,NA,CASSSGQGRDEQFF,TGTGCCAGCAGCTCCGGACAGGGGAGGGATGAGCAGTTCTTC
TRBJ2-3,TRBV30,TRBD2,few,CAWAGTSGGFSTDTQYF,TGTGCCTGGGCCGGGACTAGCGGGGGTTTCAGCACAGATACGCAGTATTTT
TRBJ2-3,TRBV2,TRBD2,NA,CASSEFGASGRRDTQYF,TGTGCCAGCAGTGAATTTGGCGCTAGCGGGAGGAGGGATACGCAGTATTTT
TRBJ2-7,TRBV28,TRBD1,NA,CASSSGQGVDEQYF,TGTGCCAGCAGTTCGGGACAGGGTGTGGACGAGCAGTACTTC
TRBJ2-1,TRBV14,TRBD2,NA,CASSQALAGGYYNEQFF,TGTGCCAGCAGCCAAGCCCTCGCGGGGGGCTACTACAATGAGCAGTTCTTC
TRBJ1-6,TRBV6-6,TRBD1,NA,CASSSGTVNSPLHF,TGTGCCAGCAGTTCCGGGACAGTTAATTCACCCCTCCACTTT
TRBJ1-2,TRBV7-9,NA,NA,CASSLGTANYGYTF,TGTGCCAGCAGCTTAGGAACAGCTAACTATGGCTACACCTTC
TRBJ1-4,TRBV19,TRBD1,NA,CASSIDQGAGEKLFF,TGTGCCAGTAGTATAGATCAGGGGGCCGGAGAAAAACTGTTTTTT
TRBJ2-3,TRBV12-5,NA,NA,CASRFGGGLGVDTQYF,TGTGCTAGTCGATTTGGCGGGGGCTTAGGGGTGGATACGCAGTATTTT
TRBJ2-1,TRBV7-9,TRBD2,NA,CASSLDGGNNEQFF,TGTGCCAGCAGCTTAGACGGGGGGAACAATGAGCAGTTCTTC
TRBJ1-1,TRBV5-1,TRBD1,NA,CASSLQGDGTEAFF,TGCGCCAGCAGCTTGCAGGGGGACGGCACTGAAGCTTTCTTT
TRBJ2-2,TRBV30,NA,once,CAWRQGHTGELFF,TGTGCCTGGAGACAGGGACACACCGGGGAGCTGTTTTTT
TRBJ1-4,TRBV14,TRBD1,once,CASSKTGAGEKLFF,TGTGCCAGCAGCAAGACAGGGGCAGGCGAAAAACTGTTTTTT
TRBJ2-5,TRBV7-3,TRBD1,NA,CASSLGTGTQETQYF,TGTGCCAGCAGCTTAGGGACAGGGACTCAAGAGACCCAGTACTTC
TRBJ1-2,TRBV7-9,NA,NA,CAIFVQGSNYGYTF,TGTGCCATCTTTGTACAGGGCTCTAACTATGGCTACACCTTC